The 2 T cell receptor beta chains below were found in one sample sequenced in a study of cytomegalovirus exposure and HLA in healthy donors. The PCR made use of 60 Vbeta and 13 Jbeta primers. The protocol was immunoSEQ multiplex PCR, while the TCRdb copy is restricted to in-frame clones and leaves out a portion. The repertoire holds roughly 110,000 clones, with roughly 74% as singletons. Source material: PBMCs. The receptors derive from a woman in her twenties or thirties in good health and CMV-seronegative.

The gene calls are TRBV7-6 and TRBJ1-4; 9 nucleotides line up with TRBD1. The germline V gene has CDR1 SGHVS and CDR2 FNYEAQ. V dropped 5 bases and J dropped 6; count of bases not matched to a gene: 7. There are 15 residues in the CDR3. The CDR3 loop is CASSATGGEYEKLFF. CDR3 DNA sequence: TGTGCCAGCAGCGCCACAGGGGGCGAGTATGAAAAACTGTTTTTT.

This chain connects TRBV7-2 to TRBJ1-1; D is uncertain. Trimming took off 4 bases at V and 4 bases at J, with 13 bases between the two ends. The CDR3 has 14 amino acids. Germline CDR1 reads SGHTA; CDR2 reads FQGNSA. CDR3 nucleotide sequence: TGTGCCAGCAGCTCCCACCAACGAGGCACTGAAGCTTTCTTT. Translated: CASSSHQRGTEAFF.